The 20 T cell receptor beta chains in this list originate from one sample, sequenced in a study of CD8+ T cells in alopecia areata (dated by TCRdb to the late 2010s). The library was obtained by the immunoSEQ multiplex PCR assay. RNA was extracted from all samples and reverse transcribed into cDNA, which served as template for TCR sequencing. In its TCRdb copy, this immuneACCESS table keeps in-frame sequences only and misses some clones. Where compared with another copy, unresolved V genes explain less than half of these, and the others have no known cause. In this sample the table shows around 110,000 clones, and no singletons are among them. Jointly, the top ten make up roughly 21% of the sample. The specimen was lesional skin. All receptors derive from a C3H/HeJ mouse with alopecia areata. For this strain, the MHC haplotype is H2-k.

About this clone: Here the gene names and germline are mouse. Read coverage stops 4 residues before the CDR3 terminus; the germline J gene supplies the remainder. The rearrangement uses TRBV17 and TRBJ2-2; 8 positions match TRBD2. Germline V CDR1 and CDR2: MNHDT, YYDKIL. Trimming took 1 base from V and 4 from J; bases not matched to a gene: 5. CDR3 length equals 16 residues. The CDR3 bases that were read are TGTGCTAGCAGTAGAGTCCTGGGGGGTTCCACCGGG. As protein: CASSRVLGGSTG. The complete CDR3 sequence is CASSRVLGGSTGQLYF. The full variable domain, its missing parts supplied by reference TRBV17 and TRBJ2-2, is DTTVKQNPRYKLARVGKPVNLICSQTMNHDTMYWYQKKPNQAPKLLLFYYDKILNREADTFEKFQSSRPNNSFCSLYIGSAGLEYSAMYLCASSRVLGGSTGQLYFGEGSKLTVL.

Notes on this clone: The germline and genes are mouse ones. Read sequence stops 4 residues before the CDR3 end, and the germline J gene provides the missing end. The V gene is TRBV17, the J gene TRBJ2-1; the D gene is possibly TRBD1 (6 bases). Germline lookup yields CDR1 MNHDT and CDR2 YYDKIL. V was shortened by 6 bases and J by 2 bases, with 11 bases between the two germline ends. The CDR3 is made up of 14 amino acids. The CDR3: CASSPGTYYAEQFF. The sequenced CDR3 bases are TGTGCTAGCAGCCCCGGGACATACTATGCT.

This clone has just a few counts. The gene symbols are mouse symbols. The read is 4 residues too short to cover the CDR3 end, so that end is filled in from the germline J gene. This sequence joins TRBV13-3 and TRBJ2-5; tentative D call: TRBD1 (6 bases). CDR1 NNHDY and CDR2 SYVADS come from the germline V gene. The CDR3 covers 14 residues. The CDR3 loop is CASSDGQGKDTQYF. The covered CDR3 bases are TGTGCCAGCAGTGATGGGCAGGGGAAAGAC.

This clone has more than one count but fewer than ten. Gene names are mouse gene names. The read is 4 residues too short to cover the CDR3 end, so that end is filled in from the germline J gene. The chain carries TRBV14 and TRBJ2-7; D is undetermined. This CDR3 has 11 residues. Per germline, CDR1 SGHDT and CDR2 FRDEAV. The CDR3 sequence: CASSSTYEQYF. Incomplete CDR3 DNA: TGTGCCAGCAGTTCCACATAT.

This clone was recorded at least ten times. The genes are named according to mouse. The CDR3 extends 4 residues past the end of the read, so its final part is completed from the germline J gene. V usage is TRBV13-3 and J usage is TRBJ2-5; 12 nucleotides agree with TRBD2. V gave up 5 bases and J gave up 2 bases; unmatched junction bases: 15. Germline V gene lookup returns CDR1 NNHDY and CDR2 SYVADS. The CDR3 length is 19 residues. The CDR3 protein is CASSPFQTGGARGQDTQYF. The sequenced part of the CDR3 DNA is TGTGCCAGCAGCCCCTTCCAGACTGGGGGGGCGCGGGGCCAAGAC.

This clone was detected only a few times. Germline and genes here are mouse. The read halts 4 residues ahead of the CDR3 end, with the missing end drawn from the germline J gene. This rearrangement joins TRBV13-1 to TRBJ2-7; 7 bases align to TRBD1. The CDR3 length is 12 residues. Germline CDR1 and CDR2: NSHNY and SYGAGN. CDR3 residues: CASSSQGYEQYF. The CDR3 DNA, read in part, is TGTGCCAGCAGCTCACAGGGGTAT.

This clone was seen only a few times. The germline and genes are mouse ones. The read falls 4 residues short of the CDR3 end, and the missing part is taken from the germline J gene. The chain carries TRBV13-1 and TRBJ2-2; TRBD2 matches at 7 bases. This CDR3 has 16 amino acids. Germline-derived CDR1 and CDR2 are NSHNY and SYGAGN. Germline trimming cut 0 bases from V and 0 bases from J; bases unmatched to any gene: 2. The sequenced part of the CDR3 DNA is TGTGCCAGCAGTGATGGGGGGGGAGCAAACACCGGG. Its protein product is CASSDGGGANTG. The full CDR3 protein reads CASSDGGGANTGQLYF.

About this clone itself: At residue 12, TCRdb's protein is not the same as the translated DNA, so the protein here was read from the DNA. Gene names refer to mouse genes. The read gets to within 3 residues of the CDR3 end, and the germline J gene fills in the rest. The rearrangement uses TRBV1 and TRBJ1-6; D unresolved. TRBJ1-6 is marked as an open reading frame, function uncertain. This CDR3 has 15 amino acids. The V gene lost 0 bases and the J gene lost 7 bases, with 10 bases spanning the gap. The germline V gene has CDR1 NSQYPW and CDR2 LRSPGD (reference sequence). Incomplete CDR3 DNA: TGCACCTGCAGTGCAGATCTTTGGGGAAATTCGCCC. Residues: CTCSADLWGNSP. The CDR3 as a whole reads CTCSADLWGNSPLYF.

This clone was detected a few times. Gene names are the mouse ones. The sequenced fragment ends 4 residues before the CDR3 boundary, so the rest is inferred from the germline J gene. This chain uses TRBV19 with TRBJ2-7; 12 bases map to TRBD2. Per germline, CDR1 FNHDT and CDR2 SITEND (reference sequence). This CDR3 has 16 residues. V lost 3 bases, J lost 0 bases, and 4 bases stayed unmatched. The covered CDR3 bases are TGTGCCAGCAGTACCCGGACTGGGGGGGTCTCCTAT. Translation: CASSTRTGGVSY. The entire CDR3 is CASSTRTGGVSYEQYF.

Of note for this clone: Gene names are mouse gene names. The read comes to an end 4 residues before the CDR3 does, leaving the germline J gene to fill in the end. The chain is built from TRBV13-2 and TRBJ2-7; 11 bases align to TRBD1. V shed 5 bases, J shed 3 bases, and the junction held 1 base outside the gene matches. Germline-derived CDR1 and CDR2 are NNHNN and SYGAGS (reference sequence). This CDR3 region has 13 residues. The CDR3 spells CASGDRGLYEQYF. The sequenced part of the CDR3 DNA is TGTGCCAGCGGGGACAGGGGGCTCTAT.

As regards this clone: Germline and genes: mouse. Read coverage stops 4 residues before the CDR3 terminus; the germline J gene supplies the remainder. The chain joins TRBV1 to TRBJ1-1; D perhaps matches TRBD1 (6 bases). Germline V lookup: CDR1 NSQYPW, CDR2 LRSPGD (reference sequence). CDR3 length: 15 residues. The CDR3 spells CTCSAAGGARGEVFF. The sequenced part of the CDR3 DNA is TGCACCTGCAGTGCAGCTGGGGGGGCGAGAGGA. Complete variable domain (other parts from reference TRBV1 and TRBJ1-1): VTLLEQNPRWRLVPRGQAVNLRCILKNSQYPWMSWYQQDLQKQLQWLFTLRSPGDKEVKSLPGADYLATRVTDTELRLQVANMSQGRTLYCTCSAAGGARGEVFFGKGTRLTVV.

Regarding this clone: These gene names are mouse names. The read comes to an end 4 residues before the CDR3 does, leaving the germline J gene to fill in the end. The rearrangement joins TRBV1 to TRBJ1-1, with 7 bases that match TRBD1. The CDR3 runs 16 residues. The V and J ends lost 0 bases and 0 bases, in that order; junction bases with no gene match: 4. CDR1 NSQYPW and CDR2 LRSPGD come from the germline V gene (reference sequence). This CDR3 is CTCSAEWDRPNTEVFF. Partial CDR3 DNA: TGCACCTGCAGTGCAGAATGGGACAGACCAAACACA.

As concerns this clone: One end of the junction fails to match germline, which may point to a read error. Each gene name is a mouse one. The CDR3 end is not reached by the read, which stops 4 residues before it; the germline J gene fills it in. The V and J genes are TRBV13-3 and TRBJ2-5, with 8 bases matching TRBD2. This CDR3 is built from 15 residues. Germline values: CDR1 NNHDY, CDR2 SYVADS. CDR3 sequence reads: CAGRQPGLAQDTQYF. CDR3 bases read: TGTGCCGGCAGGCAACCGGGACTGGCCCAAGAC.

Of note for this clone: Gene names are mouse gene names. The sequenced fragment ends 4 residues before the CDR3 boundary, so the rest is inferred from the germline J gene. This chain connects TRBV1 to TRBJ2-7, with 7 bases matching TRBD1. CDR1 NSQYPW and CDR2 LRSPGD come from the germline V gene (reference sequence). CDR3 length: 14 residues. V trimming: 2 bases; J trimming: 3 bases; junction bases outside the gene matches: 4. CDR3 protein: CTCSATGTVYEQYF. The CDR3 DNA, read in part, is TGCACCTGCAGTGCAACCGGGACAGTCTAT.

This clone was seen many times. Mouse germline and gene names are used. The read terminates 4 residues ahead of where the CDR3 ends, so the germline J gene completes it. The gene calls are TRBV13-1 and TRBJ1-2; D is possibly TRBD1 (5 bases). This CDR3 comprises 12 residues. Germline loops: CDR1 NSHNY, CDR2 SYGAGN. CDR3 DNA, as far as it was read: TGTGCCAGCAGTCCAGGGTTGGCC. Protein product: CASSPGLA. The whole CDR3 protein is CASSPGLADYTF.

This clone has more than one count but fewer than ten. TCRdb and the translated DNA give different amino acids at residue 13; the protein presented here is the one translated from the DNA. This likely reflects a read error, since a far larger clone is one base away. Genes here carry mouse names. Read sequence stops 3 residues before the CDR3 end, and the germline J gene provides the missing end. V gene TRBV13-1 combines with J gene TRBJ1-3, with 8 bases aligning to TRBD1. V was pared by 0 bases and J by 0 bases, with 2 bases of the junction left unmatched. This CDR3 region has 16 residues. Per germline, CDR1 NSHNY and CDR2 SYGAGN. CDR3 DNA, as far as it was read: TGTGCCAGCAGTGATGTGACAGGGGATTCTGGAAATACG. This encodes CASSDVTGDSGNT. The full CDR3 is CASSDVTGDSGNTLYF.

Comment on this clone: Gene names and germline match the mouse. The read ends 4 residues early relative to the CDR3; the germline J gene fills the gap. The chain couples TRBV13-1 to TRBJ2-3; D is possibly TRBD1 (6 bases). Trimming left V 1 base short and J 0 bases short, with 12 bases between. Per the germline V gene, CDR1 is NSHNY and CDR2 is SYGAGN. The CDR3 totals 16 residues. Incomplete CDR3 DNA: TGTGCCAGCAGTGATCGTCAGGGGAGGAGTGCAGAA. Protein: CASSDRQGRSAE. The entire CDR3 sequence reads CASSDRQGRSAETLYF.

This clone has just a few counts. The genes and germline here are from mouse. The read ends 4 residues before the CDR3 terminus; that terminus is restored from the germline J gene. The chain uses TRBV13-2 and TRBJ2-7; TRBD2 matches at 8 bases. The CDR3 is 15 amino acids. V lost 0 bases and J lost 1; bases outside the gene matches: 3. Germline assignment: CDR1 NNHNN and CDR2 SYGAGS (reference sequence). CDR3 DNA (partial): TGTGCCAGCGGTGATGACTGGGGGATTTCCTAT. Translation: CASGDDWGISY. The CDR3 reads in full as CASGDDWGISYEQYF.

A word on this clone: Here the gene names and germline are mouse. The read ends 4 residues before the CDR3 terminus; that terminus is restored from the germline J gene. The J gene is TRBJ2-7, the V gene TRBV1, with 11 bases identical to TRBD1. The CDR3 loop spans 14 amino acids. Germline CDR1 reads NSQYPW; CDR2 reads LRSPGD (reference sequence). The ends lost 7 bases at V and 2 bases at J; junction bases unmatched: 4. The CDR3 bases that were read are TGCACCTGCATCGGGACAGGGGGAACCTAT. Its translation is CTCIGTGGTY. The CDR3 as a whole reads CTCIGTGGTYEQYF.

This clone was seen many times. Gene and germline names: mouse. The CDR3 is cut off 4 residues early in the read; its end comes from the germline J gene. The chain recombines TRBV13-3 with TRBJ2-2; the match to TRBD1 covers 10 bases. CDR1 NNHDY and CDR2 SYVADS come from the germline V gene. The trim removed 6 bases at V and 1 base at J, leaving 3 bases unmatched. CDR3 length: 15 residues. The CDR3 region is CASTRDRGNTGQLYF. The sequenced part of the CDR3 DNA is TGTGCCAGCACCCGGGACAGGGGAAACACCGGG.